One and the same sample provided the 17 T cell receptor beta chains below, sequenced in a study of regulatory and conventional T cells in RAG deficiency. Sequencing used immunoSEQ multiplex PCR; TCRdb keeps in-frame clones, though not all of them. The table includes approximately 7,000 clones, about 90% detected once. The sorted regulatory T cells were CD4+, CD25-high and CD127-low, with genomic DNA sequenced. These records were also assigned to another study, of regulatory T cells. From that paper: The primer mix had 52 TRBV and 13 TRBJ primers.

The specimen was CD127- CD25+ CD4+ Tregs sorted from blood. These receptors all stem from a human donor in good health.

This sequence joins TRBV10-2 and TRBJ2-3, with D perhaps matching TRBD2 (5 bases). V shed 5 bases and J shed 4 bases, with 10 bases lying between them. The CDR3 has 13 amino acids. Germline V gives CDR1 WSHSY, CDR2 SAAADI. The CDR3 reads CASSYGGPDTQYF. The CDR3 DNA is TGCGCCAGCAGTTACGGAGGCCCAGATACGCAGTATTTT.

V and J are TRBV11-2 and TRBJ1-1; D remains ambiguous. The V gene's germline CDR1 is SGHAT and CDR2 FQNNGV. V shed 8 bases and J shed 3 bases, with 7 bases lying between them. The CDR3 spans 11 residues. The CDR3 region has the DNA TGTGCCAGCCGCGCGGACACTGAAGCTTTCTTT. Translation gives CASRADTEAFF. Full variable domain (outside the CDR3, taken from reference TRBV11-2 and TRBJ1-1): EAGVAQSPRYKIIEKRQSVAFWCNPISGHATLYWYQQILGQGPKLLIQFQNNGVVDDSQLPKDRFSAERLKGVDSTLKIQPAKLEDSAVYLCASRADTEAFFGQGTRLTVV.

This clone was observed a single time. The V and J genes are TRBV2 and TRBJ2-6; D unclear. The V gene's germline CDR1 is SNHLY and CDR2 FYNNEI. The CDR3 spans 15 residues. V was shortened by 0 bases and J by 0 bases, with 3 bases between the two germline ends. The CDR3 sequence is CASSEAYSGANVLTF. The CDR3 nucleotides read TGTGCCAGCAGTGAAGCCTACTCTGGGGCCAACGTCCTGACTTTC.

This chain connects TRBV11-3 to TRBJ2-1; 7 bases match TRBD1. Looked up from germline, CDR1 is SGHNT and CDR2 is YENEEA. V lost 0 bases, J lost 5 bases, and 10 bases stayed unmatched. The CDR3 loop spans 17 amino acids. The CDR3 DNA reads TGTGCCAGCAGCTTAGATCCCGAACAGGGGATCCACAATGAGCAGTTCTTC. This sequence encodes CASSLDPEQGIHNEQFF.

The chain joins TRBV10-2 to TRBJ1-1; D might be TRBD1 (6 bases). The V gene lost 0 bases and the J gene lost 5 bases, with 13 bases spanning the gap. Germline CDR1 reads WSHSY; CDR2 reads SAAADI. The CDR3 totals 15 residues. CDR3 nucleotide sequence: TGCGCCAGCAGTGAGTCAGACAGGTCGGGAACTGAAGCTTTCTTT. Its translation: CASSESDRSGTEAFF.

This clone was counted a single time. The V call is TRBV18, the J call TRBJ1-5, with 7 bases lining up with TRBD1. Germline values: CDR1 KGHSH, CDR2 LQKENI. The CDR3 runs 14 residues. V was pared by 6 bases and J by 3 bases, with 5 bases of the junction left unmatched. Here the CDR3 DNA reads TGTGCCAGCTCTTCGGGACAGAACAATCAGCCCCAGCATTTT. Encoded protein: CASSSGQNNQPQHF.

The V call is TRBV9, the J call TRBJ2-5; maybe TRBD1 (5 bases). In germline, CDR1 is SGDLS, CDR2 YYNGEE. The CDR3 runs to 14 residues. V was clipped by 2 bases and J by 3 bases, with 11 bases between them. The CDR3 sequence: CASSVRGREETQYF. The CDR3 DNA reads TGTGCCAGCAGCGTTAGGGGAAGGGAAGAGACCCAGTACTTC.

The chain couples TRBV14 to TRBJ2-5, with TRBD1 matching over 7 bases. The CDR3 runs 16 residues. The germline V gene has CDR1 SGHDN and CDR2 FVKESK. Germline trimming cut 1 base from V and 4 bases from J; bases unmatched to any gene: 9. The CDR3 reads CASSQAVQGRRETQYF. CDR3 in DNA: TGTGCCAGCAGCCAAGCGGTACAGGGGCGTAGAGAGACCCAGTACTTC. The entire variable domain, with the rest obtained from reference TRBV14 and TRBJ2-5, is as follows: EAGVTQFPSHSVIEKGQTVTLRCDPISGHDNLYWYRRVMGKEIKFLLHFVKESKQDESGMPNNRFLAERTGGTYSTLKVQPAELEDSGVYFCASSQAVQGRRETQYFGPGTRLLVL.

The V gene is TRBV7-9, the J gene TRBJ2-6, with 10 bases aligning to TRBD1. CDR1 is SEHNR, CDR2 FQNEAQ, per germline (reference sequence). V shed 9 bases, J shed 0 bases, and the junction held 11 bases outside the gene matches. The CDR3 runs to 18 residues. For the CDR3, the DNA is TGTGCCAGGGAGAACCCGGGACAGGGGAGCTCTGGGGCCAACGTCCTGACTTTC. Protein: CARENPGQGSSGANVLTF.

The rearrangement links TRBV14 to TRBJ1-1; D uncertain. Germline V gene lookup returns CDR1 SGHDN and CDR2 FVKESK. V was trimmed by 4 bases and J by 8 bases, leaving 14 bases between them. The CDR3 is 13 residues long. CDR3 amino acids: CASSPRSRGEAFF. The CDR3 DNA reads TGTGCCAGCAGCCCTCGAAGCAGAGGGGAAGCTTTCTTT.

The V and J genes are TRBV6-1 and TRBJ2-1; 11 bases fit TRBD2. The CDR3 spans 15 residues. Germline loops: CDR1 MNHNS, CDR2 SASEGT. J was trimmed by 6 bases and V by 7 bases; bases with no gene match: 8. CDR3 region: CASKPTSGVLNEQFF. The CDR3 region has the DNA TGTGCCAGCAAACCGACTAGCGGGGTGCTCAATGAGCAGTTCTTC.

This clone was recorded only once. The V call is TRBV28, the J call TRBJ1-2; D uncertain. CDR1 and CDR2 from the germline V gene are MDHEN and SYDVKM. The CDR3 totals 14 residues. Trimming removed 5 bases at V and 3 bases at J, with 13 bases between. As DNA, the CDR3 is TGTGCCAGCAGTGTGCCCAACATCCACTATGGCTACACCTTC. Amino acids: CASSVPNIHYGYTF.

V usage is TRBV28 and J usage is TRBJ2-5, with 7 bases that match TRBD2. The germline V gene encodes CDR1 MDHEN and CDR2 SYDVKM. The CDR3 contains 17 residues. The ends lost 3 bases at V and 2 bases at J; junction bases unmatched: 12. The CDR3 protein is CASSFLGLAEKQETQYF. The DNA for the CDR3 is TGTGCCAGCAGTTTCCTTGGCCTAGCGGAGAAACAAGAGACCCAGTACTTC.

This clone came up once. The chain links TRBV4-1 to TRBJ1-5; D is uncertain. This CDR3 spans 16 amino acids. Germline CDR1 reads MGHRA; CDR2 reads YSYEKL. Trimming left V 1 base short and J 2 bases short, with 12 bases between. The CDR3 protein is CASSQGRDTGNQPQHF. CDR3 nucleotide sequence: TGCGCCAGCAGCCAAGGGAGGGATACGGGCAATCAGCCCCAGCATTTT.

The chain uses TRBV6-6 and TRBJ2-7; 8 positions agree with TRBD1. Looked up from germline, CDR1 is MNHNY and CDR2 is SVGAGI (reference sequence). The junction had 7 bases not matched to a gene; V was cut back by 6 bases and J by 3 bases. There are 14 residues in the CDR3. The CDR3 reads CASRQGDGVYEQYF. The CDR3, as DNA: TGTGCCAGCAGACAGGGGGACGGTGTCTACGAGCAGTACTTC.

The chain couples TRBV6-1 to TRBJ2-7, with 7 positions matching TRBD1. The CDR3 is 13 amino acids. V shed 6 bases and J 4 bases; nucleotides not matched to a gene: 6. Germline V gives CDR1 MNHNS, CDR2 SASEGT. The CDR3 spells CASRTGILYEQYF. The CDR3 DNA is TGTGCCAGCAGGACAGGGATTCTTTACGAGCAGTACTTC.

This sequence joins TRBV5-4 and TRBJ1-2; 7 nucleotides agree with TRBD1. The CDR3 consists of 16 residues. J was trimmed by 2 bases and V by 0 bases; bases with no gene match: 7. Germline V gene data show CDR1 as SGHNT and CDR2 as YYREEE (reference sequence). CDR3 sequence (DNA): TGTGCCAGCAGCTTGGATCTTGGGACAGCCAACTATGGCTACACCTTC. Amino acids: CASSLDLGTANYGYTF.